These 14 T cell receptor beta chains were all obtained from the same sample, sequenced in a study of blood T cell repertoires in COVID-19. Method: immunoSEQ multiplex PCR; TCRdb's copy keeps in-frame clones and lacks some. The table shows approximately 21,000 clones, with 79% occurring only once. The source material was peripheral blood. All receptors derive from a man older than 75 with acute or convalescent COVID-19.

This chain joins TRBV10-2 and TRBJ1-1; D call uncertain. Germline CDR1 reads WSHSY; CDR2 reads SAAADI. V lost 6 bases to trimming and J lost 1 base, with 6 bases between them. The CDR3 runs to 12 residues. The CDR3 nucleotides are TGCGCCAGCAGACAGCAGAACACTGAAGCTTTCTTT. The encoded protein is CASRQQNTEAFF.

This chain joins TRBV29-1 and TRBJ1-6, with 8 bases matching TRBD1. V lost 4 bases, J lost 8 bases, and 7 bases stayed unmatched. Germline lookup yields CDR1 SQVTM and CDR2 ANQGSEA. CDR3 length equals 14 residues. The CDR3 DNA sequence: TGCAGCGTTGGTTTGACAGGGGCCGATTCACCCCTCCACTTT. As protein: CSVGLTGADSPLHF.

The chain carries TRBV9 and TRBJ1-2; D is possibly TRBD1 (5 bases). This CDR3 region has 13 residues. CDR1 and CDR2 from the germline V gene are SGDLS and YYNGEE. Trimming pared 4 bases from V and 8 bases from J, leaving 15 bases between. As DNA, the CDR3 is TGTGCCAGCAGCATCGGGGGAGGGCTCGGCTACACCTTC. As protein: CASSIGGGLGYTF.

The chain has TRBV19 and TRBJ1-4; possible D gene TRBD1, 5 bases. V shed 3 bases and J shed 8 bases, with 10 bases lying between them. From germline, CDR1 is LNHDA and CDR2 SQIVND (reference sequence). CDR3 length equals 13 residues. The CDR3 DNA reads as TGTGCCAGTAGTATGGGGCGTAACGAAAAACTGTTTTTT. This encodes CASSMGRNEKLFF.

A few counts support this clone. The chain uses TRBV5-1 and TRBJ2-5; D is unclear. Trimming cost V 4 bases and J 5 bases, with 9 bases left between them. CDR3 length: 12 residues. The germline CDR1 and CDR2 sequences are SGHRS and YFSETQ. The CDR3 sequence: CASSPSRETQYF. Here the CDR3 DNA reads TGCGCCAGCAGCCCCTCCCGGGAGACCCAGTACTTC.

The chain links TRBV19 to TRBJ1-1; D not certain. The CDR3 contains 11 residues. V lost 7 bases and J lost 2, with 5 bases in between. CDR1 and CDR2 (germline): LNHDA, SQIVND (reference sequence). CDR3 DNA: TGTGCCAGTACCCAAAACACTGAAGCTTTCTTT. Translation gives CASTQNTEAFF.

This clone turned up a few times. V is TRBV5-1 and J is TRBJ1-2; the D is unclear. Germline V CDR1 and CDR2: SGHRS, YFSETQ. The CDR3 length is 14 residues. V lost 3 bases to trimming and J lost 4 bases, with 13 bases between them. The CDR3 spells CASSSTAASYGYTF. The CDR3 DNA reads TGCGCCAGCAGCTCGACGGCGGCCAGCTATGGCTACACCTTC.

The chain recombines TRBV7-9 with TRBJ2-6, with 9 nucleotides matching TRBD1. Germline CDR1 SEHNR, CDR2 FQNEAQ (reference sequence). The junction had 5 bases not matched to a gene; V was cut back by 5 bases and J by 0 bases. The CDR3 covers 17 residues. The CDR3 spells CASSPGQGTSGANVLTF. The CDR3 coding sequence is TGTGCCAGCAGCCCGGGACAGGGAACCTCTGGGGCCAACGTCCTGACTTTC.

The rearrangement links TRBV7-6 to TRBJ2-1, with 11 positions matching TRBD2. Germline V gene sequence: CDR1 SGHVS, CDR2 FNYEAQ. CDR3 size: 18 residues. V lost 1 base and J lost 3; bases outside the gene matches: 8. The CDR3 reads CASSLGLAGSSLYNEQFF. The DNA for the CDR3 is TGTGCCAGCAGCTTAGGACTAGCGGGATCTAGCCTCTACAATGAGCAGTTCTTC.

This clone occurred a few times. The gene calls are TRBV7-5 and TRBJ2-1; the table gives TRBD2 as D, unverified against the DNA. TRBV7-5 is a recognized pseudogene. There are 22 residues in the CDR3. The CDR3 here is CARSLDPPLRREGIFSYNEQFF. The DNA of the CDR3 is TGTGCCAGAAGCTTAGACCCTCCCTTACGGCGGGAGGGCATTTTCTCCTACAATGAGCAGTTCTTC.

For the CDR3, the DNA is TGCGCCAGCAGCTTGGATCAGATTTTCAGGGATGAGCAGTTCTTC. It specifies CASSLDQIFRDEQFF. The chain carries TRBV5-1 and TRBJ2-1; weak D call: TRBD1 (5 bases). Trimming left V 0 bases short and J 8 bases short, with 15 bases between. CDR3 length: 15 amino acids. CDR1 SGHRS and CDR2 YFSETQ come from the germline V gene.

This clone is medium-sized within its sample. The J gene is TRBJ1-2, the V gene TRBV4-3, with TRBD1 matching over 7 bases. Trimming at V came to 0 bases and at J to 4 bases, leaving 2 bases not matched to a gene. The CDR3 is 14 amino acids. Per the germline V gene, CDR1 is LGHNA and CDR2 is YSLEER. The CDR3, as DNA: TGCGCCAGCAGCCAAGATCGGGACAGCTATGGCTACACCTTC. It specifies CASSQDRDSYGYTF.

This clone was seen just once. The rearrangement links TRBV5-5 to TRBJ2-1, with 13 bases that match TRBD2. The CDR3 is 15 amino acids. J lost 4 bases, V lost 4 bases, and 2 bases had no gene match. Germline-derived CDR1 and CDR2 are SGHKS and YYEKEE (reference sequence). The CDR3 DNA reads as TGTGCCAGCAGCGGGGGACTAGCGGGGTACAATGAGCAGTTCTTC. As protein: CASSGGLAGYNEQFF. The entire variable domain, with the rest obtained from reference TRBV5-5 and TRBJ2-1, is as follows: DAGVTQSPTHLIKTRGQQVTLRCSPISGHKSVSWYQQVLGQGPQFIFQYYEKEERGRGNFPDRFSARQFPNYSSELNVNALLLGDSALYLCASSGGLAGYNEQFFGPGTRLTVL.

DNA for the CDR3: TGTGCTAGTGGTTTGGTACAGGGGACCACTAATGAAAAACTGTTTTTT. This sequence encodes CASGLVQGTTNEKLFF. The chain carries TRBV12-5 and TRBJ1-4; 7 bases are a match to TRBD1. After removal of 0 bases from V and 2 bases from J, the junction contained 3 bases not matched to a gene. The CDR3 is made up of 16 amino acids. Per the germline V gene, CDR1 is LGHNT and CDR2 is FRNRAP.